The 15 T cell receptor beta chains presented below share a single source sample, sequenced in a study of vaccination and CD4 T cells after COVID-19. Sequencing of cultured CD4+ T cell DNA used the Oncomine TCR Beta short-read assay. TCRdb re-called the PCR reads with MiXCR, one entry per CDR3 protein. Here the sample spans about 19,000 distinct CDR3 sequences, about 52% being singletons. No antigen has been identified for these receptors. The treatment: approximately 10-day PBMC culture with coronavirus spike peptide pools or control peptides (ViraFEST assay). Sequenced: CD4+ T cells from blood, cultured in vitro. These receptors were taken from a human donor who had recovered from COVID-19.

The chain combines TRBV7-2 with TRBJ2-2; 16 positions match TRBD2. The CDR3 covers 18 residues. Trimming took 4 bases from V and 4 from J; bases not matched to a gene: 6. Germline values: CDR1 SGHTA, CDR2 FQGNSA. This chain's CDR3 is CASSSGTSGRASTGELFF. The CDR3 nucleotides are TGTGCCAGCAGCTCTGGGACTAGCGGGAGGGCCAGCACCGGGGAGCTGTTTTTT. The variable domain in full, completed from reference TRBV7-2 and TRBJ2-2, reads GAGVSQSPSNKVTEKGKDVELRCDPISGHTALYWYRQSLGQGLEFLIYFQGNSAPDKSGLPSDRFSAERTGGSVSTLTIQRTQQEDSAVYLCASSSGTSGRASTGELFFGEGSRLTVL.

The V gene is TRBV6-5, the J gene TRBJ1-6; tentatively, D is TRBD1 (6 bases). V gave up 4 bases and J gave up 3 bases, with 10 bases separating them. CDR1 and CDR2 (germline): MNHEY, SVGAGI. The length of the CDR3 is 15 residues. In DNA form, the CDR3 reads TGTGCCAGCAGTTTTAACAGGGACTATAATTCACCCCTCCACTTT. Protein: CASSFNRDYNSPLHF.

This clonotype was picked up a small number of times. The chain links TRBV2 to TRBJ1-2, with 8 bases fitting TRBD1. The V gene's germline CDR1 is SNHLY and CDR2 FYNNEI. This CDR3 comprises 15 residues. V lost 0 bases, J lost 4 bases, and 4 bases stayed unmatched. The CDR3 spells CASSEASGGGYGYTF. In DNA, the CDR3 is TGTGCCAGCAGTGAAGCGTCAGGGGGCGGCTATGGCTACACCTTC.

The chain employs TRBV25-1 and TRBJ1-1; possible D gene TRBD1, 5 bases. Trimming took off 5 bases at V and 3 bases at J, with 10 bases between the two ends. Germline V lookup: CDR1 MGHDK, CDR2 SYGVNS. The CDR3 length is 13 residues. As DNA, the CDR3 is TGTGCCAGCAGTTTACGAGGGGACACTGAAGCTTTCTTT. This sequence encodes CASSLRGDTEAFF.

The V and J genes are TRBV6-2 or TRBV6-3 and TRBJ2-5; TRBD2 matches at 9 bases. The germline V gene has CDR1 MNHEY and CDR2 SVGEGT. There are 19 residues in the CDR3. V gave up 2 bases and J gave up 5 bases; unmatched junction bases: 18. The CDR3 nucleotides are TGTGCCAGCAGTTACCCCCCGACTTCCCGCGGGAGGGCCGGGGAGACCCAGTACTTC. Protein sequence: CASSYPPTSRGRAGETQYF.

CDR3 DNA: TGTGCCAGTAGTACTTATCAGGGAAGGCAGCCCCAGCATTTT. Its protein is CASSTYQGRQPQHF. The V gene is TRBV19, the J gene TRBJ1-5; a weak D match, TRBD1 (5 bases). CDR1 is LNHDA, CDR2 SQIVND, per germline (reference sequence). CDR3 length equals 14 residues. V was shortened by 4 bases and J by 7 bases, with 14 bases between the two germline ends.

The chain has TRBV7-9 and TRBJ2-1; 7 bases map to TRBD2. The V and J ends lost 6 bases and 11 bases, in that order; junction bases with no gene match: 19. In germline, CDR1 is SEHNR, CDR2 FQNEAQ (reference sequence). The length of the CDR3 is 16 residues. The CDR3 coding sequence is TGTGCCAGCAGTCCAACCGGACGAGCGGGGCCCTTCAAGCAGTTCTTC. Its translation is CASSPTGRAGPFKQFF.

This clonotype was detected a few times. V is TRBV20-1 and J is TRBJ1-5; 10 bases are shared with TRBD1. The CDR3 spans 14 residues. V was pared by 2 bases and J by 4 bases, with 2 bases of the junction left unmatched. Germline CDR1 DFQATT, CDR2 SNEGSKA (reference sequence). DNA of the CDR3: TGCAGTGCTAGATCGGACAGGGGGAATCAGCCCCAGCATTTT. Translated: CSARSDRGNQPQHF.

This clonotype was seen more than once but under ten times. The J gene is TRBJ1-4, the V gene TRBV20-1; D might be TRBD1 (5 bases). This CDR3 has 13 residues. The germline gives CDR1 DFQATT, CDR2 SNEGSKA (reference sequence). Trimming removed 3 bases at V and 7 bases at J, with 12 bases between. CDR3 residues: CSASGKRGEKLFF. The CDR3 region has the DNA TGCAGTGCTAGCGGGAAGAGGGGTGAAAAACTGTTTTTT.

This chain connects TRBV6-1 to TRBJ2-6, with a possible D match to TRBD1 (6 bases). Trimming pared 4 bases from V and 0 bases from J, leaving 16 bases between. Germline V gives CDR1 MNHNS, CDR2 SASEGT. The CDR3 has 18 amino acids. In nucleotides, the CDR3 is TGTGCCAGCAGTGCATGGGGGACACCTGACTCTGGGGCCAACGTCCTGACTTTC. It yields the protein CASSAWGTPDSGANVLTF.

The V call is TRBV5-4, the J call TRBJ2-3, with D unresolved. The CDR3 covers 14 residues. Looked up from germline, CDR1 is SGHNT and CDR2 is YYREEE (reference sequence). With 3 bases removed from V and 5 bases from J, the gap between germline ends came to 13 bases. The DNA for the CDR3 is TGTGCCAGCAGCTCTAGGCCCTCAGGAGATACGCAGTATTTT. It translates to CASSSRPSGDTQYF.

This clonotype has just one count. The J gene is TRBJ2-2, the V gene TRBV20-1, with D perhaps TRBD2 (6 bases). The CDR3 has 14 amino acids. V was cut by 0 bases and J by 7 bases, with 12 bases left in between. CDR1 DFQATT and CDR2 SNEGSKA come from the germline V gene (reference sequence). Here the CDR3 reads CSARDGGAVGELFF. As DNA, the CDR3 is TGCAGTGCTAGAGATGGAGGGGCGGTCGGGGAGCTGTTTTTT.

The rearrangement links TRBV27 to TRBJ2-2; TRBD1 aligns across 7 bases. CDR1 is MNHEY and CDR2 is SMNVEV in the germline V gene (reference sequence). The CDR3 totals 16 residues. The trim removed 3 bases at V and 1 base at J, leaving 5 bases unmatched. The CDR3 spells CASSFYRGGNTGELFF. In nucleotides, the CDR3 is TGTGCCAGCAGTTTCTACAGGGGCGGGAACACCGGGGAGCTGTTTTTT.

This clonotype has only a few counts. The J gene is TRBJ1-1, the V gene TRBV18; 7 bases match TRBD1. CDR1 is KGHSH, CDR2 LQKENI, per germline. The V and J ends lost 5 bases and 8 bases, in that order; junction bases with no gene match: 5. The CDR3 is 12 residues long. In DNA form, the CDR3 reads TGTGCCAGCTCATCAGACAGGGCAGAAGCTTTCTTT. It specifies CASSSDRAEAFF.

This clonotype showed up just a few times. This sequence joins TRBV7-2 and TRBJ2-2; D gene ambiguous. Germline V gene sequence: CDR1 SGHTA, CDR2 FQGNSA. Trimming stripped 5 bases from V and 5 bases from J, with 6 bases between. The CDR3 is 12 residues long. CDR3 nucleotide sequence: TGTGCCAGCAGCGCGACGACCGGGGAGCTGTTTTTT. Its translation is CASSATTGELFF.